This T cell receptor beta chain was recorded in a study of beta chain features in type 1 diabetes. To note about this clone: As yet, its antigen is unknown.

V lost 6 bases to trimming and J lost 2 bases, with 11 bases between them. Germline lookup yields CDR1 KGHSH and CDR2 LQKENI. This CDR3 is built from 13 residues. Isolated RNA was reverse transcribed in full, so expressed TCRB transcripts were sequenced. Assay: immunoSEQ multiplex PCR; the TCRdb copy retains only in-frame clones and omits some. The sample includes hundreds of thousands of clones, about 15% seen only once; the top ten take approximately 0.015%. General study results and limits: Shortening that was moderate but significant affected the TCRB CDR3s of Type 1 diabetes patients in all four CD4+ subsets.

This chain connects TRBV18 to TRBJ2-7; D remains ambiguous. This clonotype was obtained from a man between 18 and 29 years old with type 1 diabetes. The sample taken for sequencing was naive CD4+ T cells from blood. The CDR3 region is CASSPRGAYEQYF. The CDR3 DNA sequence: TGTGCCAGCTCCCCTCGAGGAGCCTACGAGCAGTACTTC.